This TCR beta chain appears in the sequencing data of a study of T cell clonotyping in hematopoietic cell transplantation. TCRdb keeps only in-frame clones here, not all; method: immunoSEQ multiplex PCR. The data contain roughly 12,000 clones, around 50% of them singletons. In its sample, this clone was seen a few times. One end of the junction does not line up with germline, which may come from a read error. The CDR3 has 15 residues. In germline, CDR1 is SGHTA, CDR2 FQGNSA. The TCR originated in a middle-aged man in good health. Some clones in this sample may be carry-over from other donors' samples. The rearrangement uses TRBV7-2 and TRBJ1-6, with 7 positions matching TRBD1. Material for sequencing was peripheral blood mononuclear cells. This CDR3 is CASGLQGQLNSPLHF. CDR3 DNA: TGTGCCAGCGGCTTGCAGGGACAGCTAAATTCACCCCTCCACTTT.